This entry features one T cell receptor (beta chain) sequence. Its antigen is currently unknown. With 60 Vbeta and 13 Jbeta primers, the PCR was carried out. Here immunoSEQ multiplex PCR was the method, and the copy in TCRdb shows in-frame clones only, minus some. This table holds about 150,000 clones, approximately 80% found once. This CDR3 comprises 15 residues. The V end lost 6 bases, the J end lost 3 bases, and 18 bases lay between the germline ends. Germline loops: CDR1 MNHNS, CDR2 SASEGT. These data are taken from a study of cytomegalovirus exposure and HLA in healthy donors. Points from the study as a whole: In the analysis, some V segments, TRBV6-2 and TRBV6-3 included, were excluded as indistinguishable. Whilst most TCR sequences proved rare, a subset of public TCRs occurred across many donors. Serostatus for CMV was the only available immune exposure information. Evidence from a later analysis indicated that most CMV-associated TCR beta chains looked HLA-restricted.

This TCR came from a woman aged 40 to 50 in good health and CMV-seropositive. The sample comprised PBMCs. The chain carries TRBV6-1 and TRBJ2-7; D is possibly TRBD1 (7 bases). The CDR3 DNA reads TGTGCCAGCAGGTTAGGGGGGACAGCCTTCTACGAGCAGTACTTC. It translates to CASRLGGTAFYEQYF.